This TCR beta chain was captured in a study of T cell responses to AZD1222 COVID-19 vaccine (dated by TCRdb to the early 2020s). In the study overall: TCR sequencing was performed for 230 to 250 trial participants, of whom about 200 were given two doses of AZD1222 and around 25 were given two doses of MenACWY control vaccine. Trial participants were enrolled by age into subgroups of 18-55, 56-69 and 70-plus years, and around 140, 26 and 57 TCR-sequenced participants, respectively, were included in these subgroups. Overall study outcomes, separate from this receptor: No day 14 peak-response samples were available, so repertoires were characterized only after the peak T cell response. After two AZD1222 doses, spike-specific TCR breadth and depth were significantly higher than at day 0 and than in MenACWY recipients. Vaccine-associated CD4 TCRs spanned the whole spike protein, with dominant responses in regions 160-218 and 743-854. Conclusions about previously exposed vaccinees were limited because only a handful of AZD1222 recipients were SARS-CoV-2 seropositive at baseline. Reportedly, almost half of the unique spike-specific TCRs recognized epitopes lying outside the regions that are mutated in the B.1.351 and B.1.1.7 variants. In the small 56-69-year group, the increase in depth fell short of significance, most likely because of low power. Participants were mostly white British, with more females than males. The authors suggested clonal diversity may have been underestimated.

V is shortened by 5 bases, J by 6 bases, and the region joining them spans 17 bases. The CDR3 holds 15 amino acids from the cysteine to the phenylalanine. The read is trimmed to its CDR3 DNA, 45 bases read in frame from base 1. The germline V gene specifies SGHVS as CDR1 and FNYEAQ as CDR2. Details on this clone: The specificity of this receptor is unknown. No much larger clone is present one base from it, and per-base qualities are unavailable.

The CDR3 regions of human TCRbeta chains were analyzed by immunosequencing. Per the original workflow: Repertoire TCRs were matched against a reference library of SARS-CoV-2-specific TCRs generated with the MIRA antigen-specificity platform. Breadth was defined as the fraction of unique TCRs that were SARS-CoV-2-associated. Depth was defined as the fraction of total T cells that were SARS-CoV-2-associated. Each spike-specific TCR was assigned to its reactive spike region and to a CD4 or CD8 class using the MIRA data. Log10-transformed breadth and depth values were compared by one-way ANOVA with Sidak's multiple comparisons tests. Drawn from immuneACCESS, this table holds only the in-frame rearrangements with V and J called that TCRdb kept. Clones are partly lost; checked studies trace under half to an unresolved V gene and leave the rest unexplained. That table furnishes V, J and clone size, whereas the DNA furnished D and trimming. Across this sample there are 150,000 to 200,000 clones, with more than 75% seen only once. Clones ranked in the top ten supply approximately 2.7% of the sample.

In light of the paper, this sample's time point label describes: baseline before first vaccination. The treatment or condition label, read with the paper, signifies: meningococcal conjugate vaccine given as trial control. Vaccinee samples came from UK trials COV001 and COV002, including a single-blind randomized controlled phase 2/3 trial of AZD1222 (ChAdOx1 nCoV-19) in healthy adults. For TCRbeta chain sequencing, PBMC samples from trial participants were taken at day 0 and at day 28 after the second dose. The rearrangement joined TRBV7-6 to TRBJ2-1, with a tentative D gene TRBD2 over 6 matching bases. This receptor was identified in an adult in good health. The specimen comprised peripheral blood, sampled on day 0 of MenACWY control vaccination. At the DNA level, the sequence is TGTGCCAGCAGCGAGGGACTCCGCGGGTCCAATGAGCAGTTCTTC. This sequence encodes CASSEGLRGSNEQFF.